This T cell receptor (beta chain) originates from a study of early T cells in non-severe SARS-CoV-2 infection. Study information: Sequencing of unsorted whole blood was done on bulk RNA, leaving chains unpaired.

Findings and caveats of the study: Anti-spike CD8 responses were favored by VDJdb matching, which missed private and CD4 specificities.

TCRdb re-analysed the 5' RACE reads in MiXCR, keeping a single row per CDR3 protein. The sample consists of tens of thousands of distinct CDR3 sequences, about 13% of them appearing once. The V and J ends lost 10 bases and 6 bases respectively, with 15 bases between them. In germline, CDR1 is MDHEN, CDR2 SYDVKM. The CDR3 length is 13 residues. This clonotype was observed many times. Antigen specificity is unknown. This clonotype was obtained from an adult who was a healthcare worker with PCR-confirmed SARS-CoV-2 infection or an uninfected control (not recorded which). The sample consisted of whole blood. This chain connects TRBV28 to TRBJ2-2; the D gene is possibly TRBD2 (5 bases). CDR3 coding DNA: TGTGCCATCACTAGAGCCGTTCCCGGGGAGCTGTTTTTT. This encodes CAITRAVPGELFF.